Listed below are T cell receptor beta chains from one sample, sequenced in a study of T-cell reconstitution after alpha-beta-depleted transplantation in children. TCRdb re-analysed the PCR reads in MiXCR, keeping a single row per CDR3 protein. The profile covers hundreds of thousands of distinct CDR3 sequences, with about 11% appearing a single time and roughly 28% taken by the ten largest. The specimen was PBMCs, collected before TCRalphabeta/CD19-depleted stem cell transplant. These receptor sequences come from a child under two years old with acute myeloid leukemia, due to receive a stem cell transplant. CDR3s include the opening cysteine and the closing phenylalanine or tryptophan. D genes are given only for firm matches. The size entry is marked missing in some rows and otherwise reads once, few, many or a size class.

d_call	clone_size	v_call	j_call	cdr3_aa	cdr3_nt
-	many	TRBV5-1	TRBJ2-3	CASSSGLDTQYF	TGCGCCAGCAGTTCGGGACTAGATACGCAGTATTTT
TRBD2	many	TRBV20-1	TRBJ2-7	CSASWTSGKYEQYF	TGCAGTGCTAGTTGGACTAGCGGGAAATACGAGCAGTACTTC
-	many	TRBV5-1	TRBJ1-1	CASRRDNVGTEAFF	TGCGCCAGCAGACGGGACAATGTAGGCACTGAAGCTTTCTTT
TRBD2	many	TRBV20-1	TRBJ2-1	CSAKALAGAGDEQFF	TGCAGTGCTAAAGCCTTAGCGGGGGCAGGAGATGAGCAGTTCTTC
TRBD2	many	TRBV9	TRBJ2-1	CASSVQTSGSFLEQFF	TGTGCCAGCAGCGTGCAAACTAGCGGGAGTTTCTTAGAGCAGTTCTTC
TRBD2	many	TRBV29-1	TRBJ2-7	CSATSGLSYEQYF	TGCAGCGCGACTAGCGGACTCTCCTACGAGCAGTACTTC
-	-	TRBV12-3/TRBV12-4	TRBJ1-2	CASSLVGTSYYGYTF	TGTGCCAGCAGTTTAGTAGGGACCAGTTACTATGGCTACACCTTC
TRBD2	many	TRBV9	TRBJ2-2	CASSVAPAGGGELFF	TGTGCCAGCAGCGTAGCTCCGGCGGGAGGCGGGGAGCTGTTTTTT
-	-	TRBV7-9	TRBJ2-1	CASSPTRTNEQFF	TGTGCCAGCAGCCCCACTCGGACCAATGAGCAGTTCTTC
-	many	TRBV5-1	TRBJ2-7	CASSFSGQAFEQYF	TGCGCCAGCAGCTTCTCAGGACAAGCTTTCGAGCAGTACTTC
TRBD2	many	TRBV20-1	TRBJ2-7	CSAYPRTSSFYEQYF	TGCAGTGCTTACCCCCGGACTAGCAGTTTCTACGAGCAGTACTTC
TRBD2	-	TRBV12-3/TRBV12-4	TRBJ2-5	CASGLGAGVETQYF	TGTGCCAGCGGTTTAGGAGCGGGGGTAGAGACTCAGTACTTC
TRBD1	many	TRBV5-1	TRBJ1-1	CASSSRQGNTEAFF	TGCGCCAGCAGCTCCCGACAGGGGAACACTGAAGCTTTCTTT
TRBD1	many	TRBV29-1	TRBJ2-7	CSVEQRTGSTNEQYF	TGCAGCGTTGAACAAAGGACAGGGTCCACTAACGAGCAGTACTTC
-	many	TRBV10-3	TRBJ2-3	CAISGVADSGDTQYF	TGTGCCATCAGTGGGGTTGCGGATTCGGGAGATACGCAGTATTTT
-	many	TRBV5-1	TRBJ2-3	CASTPLFPTDTQYF	TGCGCCAGCACCCCCCTTTTCCCCACAGATACGCAGTATTTT
TRBD2	many	TRBV3-1	TRBJ2-1	CASSRKTSGGYIYNEQFF	TGTGCCAGCAGCCGGAAGACTAGCGGGGGGTATATTTACAATGAGCAGTTCTTC
-	many	TRBV7-2	TRBJ2-4	CASSSPDLNIQYF	TGTGCCAGCAGCTCCCCTGATCTGAACATTCAGTACTTC
-	-	TRBV12-3/TRBV12-4	TRBJ2-3	CASIGGSSTVTQYF	TGTGCCAGCATCGGGGGATCTAGCACAGTTACGCAGTATTTT
-	many	TRBV20-1	TRBJ1-1	CSARPFLGLNTEAFF	TGCAGTGCTAGGCCTTTTTTGGGGCTGAACACTGAAGCTTTCTTT
-	many	TRBV2	TRBJ1-6	CASSRTQLEPLHF	TGTGCCAGCAGTCGAACCCAGTTAGAACCCCTCCACTTT
TRBD2	-	TRBV11-2	TRBJ2-1	CASRPDNSGRRTNEQFF	TGTGCCAGCAGACCTGACAATAGCGGGAGGAGGACCAATGAGCAGTTCTTC
-	many	TRBV29-1	TRBJ2-3	CSVEDWQGVNTQYF	TGCAGCGTTGAAGATTGGCAGGGTGTGAATACGCAGTATTTT
-	many	TRBV5-1	TRBJ2-1	CASSLGPNEQFF	TGCGCCAGCAGCTTGGGTCCCAATGAGCAGTTCTTC
TRBD1	many	TRBV28	TRBJ2-3	CASLEGTGTSTDTQYF	TGTGCCAGCTTAGAGGGGACAGGGACCTCCACAGATACGCAGTATTTT
TRBD1	many	TRBV6-5	TRBJ1-1	CASSYSGGRTEAFF	TGTGCCAGCAGTTACTCAGGGGGCAGAACTGAAGCTTTCTTT
-	many	TRBV6-2/TRBV6-3	TRBJ2-3	CASSDRTQGTDTQYF	TGTGCCAGCAGTGACCGGACTCAGGGGACAGATACGCAGTATTTT
TRBD1	few	TRBV30	TRBJ1-6	CAWSWDSSYNSPLHF	TGTGCCTGGAGTTGGGACAGCTCCTATAATTCACCCCTCCACTTT
-	many	TRBV29-1	TRBJ1-2	CSVEQRGTRRAGYGYTF	TGCAGCGTTGAACAACGGGGAACCCGACGGGCTGGATATGGCTACACCTTC
-	-	TRBV24-1	TRBJ1-4	CATSAHGNEKLFF	TGTGCCACCAGTGCTCACGGAAATGAAAAACTGTTTTTT
TRBD2	-	TRBV6-1	TRBJ2-2	CASSEPLAGVGPGELFF	TGTGCCAGCAGTGAACCCCTAGCGGGGGTTGGCCCCGGGGAGCTGTTTTTT
-	many	TRBV12-3/TRBV12-4	TRBJ2-1	CASTLGGGLSYNEQFF	TGTGCCAGCACCCTAGGAGGGGGACTGTCCTACAATGAGCAGTTCTTC
-	few	TRBV20-1	TRBJ2-1	CSARPLRGGAYNEQFF	TGCAGTGCTAGACCCCTCCGAGGGGGGGCCTACAATGAGCAGTTCTTC
-	many	TRBV29-1	TRBJ2-1	CTLRVGDFYNEQFF	TGCACCCTAAGGGTGGGAGATTTTTACAATGAGCAGTTCTTC
TRBD2	-	TRBV20-1	TRBJ2-1	CSAFQQGLAGIAQFF	TGCAGTGCCTTCCAACAGGGACTAGCGGGAATCGCGCAGTTCTTC
-	many	TRBV5-1	TRBJ2-1	CASSLAGRSSGPYNEQFF	TGCGCCAGCAGCTTGGCTGGTAGGTCTTCCGGGCCCTACAATGAGCAGTTCTTC
-	few	TRBV21-1	TRBJ2-7	CASSIHTQPYEQYF	TGTGCCAGCAGCATTCACACCCAGCCCTACGAGCAGTACTTC
-	many	TRBV12-3/TRBV12-4	TRBJ1-5	CASSLKGGSGSNQPQHF	TGTGCCAGCAGTTTAAAGGGGGGTAGTGGTAGCAATCAGCCCCAGCATTTT
TRBD2	many	TRBV20-1	TRBJ2-1	CSARDLREGHNEQFF	TGCAGTGCTAGAGATCTTCGGGAGGGCCACAATGAGCAGTTCTTC
-	many	TRBV10-3	TRBJ2-3	CAIRTDRTDTQYF	TGTGCCATCAGGACTGACAGGACAGATACGCAGTATTTT
-	many	TRBV11-2	TRBJ2-7	CASSLLGEQYF	TGTGCCAGCAGCTTACTCGGCGAGCAGTACTTC
TRBD2	many	TRBV5-1	TRBJ2-5	CASTRGREGETQYF	TGCGCCAGCACCAGAGGGAGGGAGGGAGAGACCCAGTACTTC
-	many	TRBV29-1	TRBJ2-3	CSVVFDSTDTQYF	TGCAGCGTTGTATTTGACTCAACAGATACGCAGTATTTT
-	many	TRBV12-3/TRBV12-4	TRBJ1-2	CASSAGTGYTF	TGTGCCAGCAGTGCCGGGACGGGCTACACCTTC
TRBD2	many	TRBV7-3	TRBJ2-2	CASSKGGSTGELFF	TGTGCCAGCTCTAAGGGCGGGAGCACCGGGGAGCTGTTTTTT
-	many	TRBV7-9	TRBJ1-1	CASSFAVGEGAFF	TGTGCCAGCAGCTTCGCAGTTGGGGAGGGAGCTTTCTTT
-	few	TRBV7-2	TRBJ1-5	CASSLGQSQPQHF	TGTGCCAGCAGCCTCGGACAGAGTCAGCCCCAGCATTTT
TRBD1	many	TRBV6-1	TRBJ1-1	CASSTLQGDTEAFF	TGTGCCAGCAGTACCTTACAGGGGGACACTGAAGCTTTCTTT
-	many	TRBV6-2/TRBV6-3	TRBJ1-3	CATWRSSGNTIYF	TGTGCCACCTGGCGGAGCTCTGGAAACACCATATATTTT
-	many	TRBV29-1	TRBJ1-2	CSVEEQGNGYTF	TGCAGCGTTGAAGAACAGGGTAATGGCTACACCTTC
-	many	TRBV21-1	TRBJ1-2	CASSKTGEGGYTF	TGTGCCAGCAGCAAGACAGGGGAAGGTGGCTACACCTTC
-	-	TRBV19	TRBJ2-7	CASSPYSLPSSYEQYF	TGTGCCAGTAGTCCTTACAGCCTACCGAGCTCCTACGAGCAGTACTTC
-	many	TRBV11-2	TRBJ1-2	CASSLDLAVLHYGYTF	TGTGCCAGCAGCTTAGATTTGGCAGTTCTGCACTATGGCTACACCTTC
-	many	TRBV7-8	TRBJ1-1	CASSFVQHMNTEAFF	TGTGCCAGCAGCTTTGTACAGCACATGAACACTGAAGCTTTCTTT
TRBD2	few	TRBV2	TRBJ2-1	CASEPRGDEQFF	TGTGCCAGCGAGCCGCGGGGGGACGAGCAGTTCTTC
TRBD1	many	TRBV5-1	TRBJ2-1	CASVTGQGNNEQFF	TGCGCCAGCGTGACGGGACAGGGTAACAATGAGCAGTTCTTC
-	many	TRBV5-1	TRBJ2-7	CASSLVADYEQYF	TGCGCCAGCAGCTTGGTAGCGGACTACGAGCAGTACTTC